This passage covers 14 T cell receptor beta chains from one sample sequenced in a study of shared clonotypes between healthy human individuals. TCRdb keeps only in-frame clones here, not all; method: immunoSEQ multiplex PCR. The data hold about 550,000 clones, with just under 97% observed a single time. It was CD45RO-negative cells, positively selected for CCR7, that made up naive CD8 cells, with terminally differentiated effector memory CD45RA+ cells excluded. The sample taken for sequencing was naive CD8+ T cells sorted from blood. The receptors derive from a young woman in good health.

This clone was seen just once. V and J are TRBV2 and TRBJ2-3; TRBD2 matches at 8 bases. CDR1 is SNHLY and CDR2 is FYNNEI in the germline V gene. Losses at the gene ends were 6 bases for V and 2 bases for J; bases not matched to a gene: 22. The CDR3 has 20 amino acids. In DNA form, the CDR3 reads TGTGCCAGCAGCCCAGTGGTTACGGCGGGAGGCCTCTATTTCACAGATACGCAGTATTTT. Residues: CASSPVVTAGGLYFTDTQYF.

The chain has TRBV9 and TRBJ1-1; D gene uncertain. CDR1 and CDR2 from the germline V gene are SGDLS and YYNGEE. The CDR3 sequence is 12 residues long. The V end lost 5 bases, the J end lost 10 bases, and 15 bases lay between the germline ends. CDR3 in DNA: TGTGCCAGCAGTCCAATCACGAGTAGAGCTTTCTTT. This translates into CASSPITSRAFF.

J is TRBJ1-3 and V is TRBV25-1, with D uncertain. Per germline, CDR1 MGHDK and CDR2 SYGVNS. V lost 1 base and J lost 10, with 8 bases in between. The CDR3 loop spans 12 amino acids. DNA for the CDR3: TGTGCCAGCAGTGAATCGCGGGGAACCATATATTTT. It codes for CASSESRGTIYF.

The chain employs TRBV11-2 and TRBJ2-7; the D is unclear. Per germline, CDR1 SGHAT and CDR2 FQNNGV. The CDR3 covers 11 residues. Trimming shortened V by 5 bases and J by 4 bases, and 6 bases separated the two germline ends. The CDR3 region has the DNA TGTGCCAGCAGCGAAGCATACGAGCAGTACTTC. This codes for CASSEAYEQYF.

The V call is TRBV7-9, the J call TRBJ2-1; D is ambiguous. The germline V and J ends were trimmed by 5 bases and 5 bases, with 16 bases remaining between them. This CDR3 comprises 15 residues. Germline V gene data show CDR1 as SEHNR and CDR2 as FQNEAQ (reference sequence). As DNA, the CDR3 is TGTGCCAGCAGCGGCGGAATGGGCCCTAACAATGAGCAGTTCTTC. Amino acids: CASSGGMGPNNEQFF.

The chain carries TRBV5-6 and TRBJ2-4; D is undetermined. This CDR3 comprises 11 residues. Per the germline V gene, CDR1 is SGHDT and CDR2 is YYEEEE. With 1 base removed from V and 9 bases from J, the gap between germline ends came to 5 bases. The CDR3 nucleotides are TGTGCCAGCAGCTTGTACGGCATTCAGTACTTC. This translates into CASSLYGIQYF. The full variable domain, with the rest looked up from reference TRBV5-6 and TRBJ2-4, is DAGVTQSPTHLIKTRGQQVTLRCSPKSGHDTVSWYQQALGQGPQFIFQYYEEEERQRGNFPDRFSGHQFPNYSSELNVNALLLGDSALYLCASSLYGIQYFGAGTRLSVL.

This chain joins TRBV6-5 and TRBJ1-3; no clear D gene. The CDR3 is 15 residues long. Germline V gives CDR1 MNHEY, CDR2 SVGAGI. Trimming pared 2 bases from V and 2 bases from J, leaving 10 bases between. The chain's CDR3 is CASSYGLGPGNTIYF. CDR3 DNA sequence: TGTGCCAGCAGTTACGGACTAGGGCCTGGAAACACCATATATTTT.

This clone was detected a few times. The chain couples TRBV2 to TRBJ2-2; TRBD2 aligns across 7 bases. CDR1 is SNHLY and CDR2 is FYNNEI in the germline V gene. The V gene end was trimmed by 5 bases and the J gene end by 2 bases; junction bases not matched to a gene: 8. This CDR3 has 16 amino acids. The chain's CDR3 is CASSPRAGINTGELFF. CDR3 DNA: TGTGCCAGCAGTCCCCGAGCGGGAATAAACACCGGGGAGCTGTTTTTT.

The J gene is TRBJ2-7, the V gene TRBV7-8; weak D call: TRBD1 (6 bases). Germline V gene sequence: CDR1 SGHVS, CDR2 FQNEAQ. V was cut by 4 bases and J by 1 base, with 14 bases left in between. This CDR3 has 15 residues. CDR3 in amino acids: CASSWVPGDSYEQYF. CDR3 coding DNA: TGTGCCAGCAGCTGGGTACCAGGGGATTCCTACGAGCAGTACTTC.

This rearrangement joins TRBV21-1 to TRBJ1-5; the D call TRBD1 from the table was never checked on the DNA. TRBV21-1 is a known pseudogene. CDR3 length: 18 residues. This chain's CDR3 is CASSIVPGQRYSNQPQHF. The CDR3 DNA reads as TGTGCCAGCAGCATCGTCCCGGGACAGCGTTATAGCAATCAGCCCCAGCATTTT.

This chain links TRBV6-1 with TRBJ1-1; 9 bases match TRBD1. J lost 4 bases, V lost 7 bases, and 7 bases had no gene match. Germline CDR1 MNHNS, CDR2 SASEGT. The CDR3 is made up of 14 amino acids. The CDR3 protein is CASIHTGGGTEAFF. For the CDR3, the DNA is TGTGCCAGCATCCATACAGGGGGCGGCACTGAAGCTTTCTTT.

The genes are TRBV2 and TRBJ1-1, with D unclear. The CDR3 contains 12 residues. The V and J ends lost 7 bases and 8 bases respectively, with 14 bases between them. Germline CDR1 SNHLY, CDR2 FYNNEI. For the CDR3, the DNA is TGTGCCAGCACCCAACAGCTCGCGGAAGCTTTCTTT. It codes for CASTQQLAEAFF.

The V gene is TRBV29-1, the J gene TRBJ2-2; no firm D call. Germline V gene data show CDR1 as SQVTM and CDR2 as ANQGSEA. The V end was cut by 7 bases, the J end by 5 bases, with 11 bases between. The CDR3 sequence is 12 residues long. CDR3 DNA sequence: TGCAGCGCAAAGGTGGGAACCGGGGAGCTGTTTTTT. Residues: CSAKVGTGELFF.

This clone was recorded only once. The genes are TRBV11-2 and TRBJ2-1; D unresolved. V shed 7 bases and J shed 5 bases, with 18 bases lying between them. CDR3 length equals 15 residues. In germline, CDR1 is SGHAT, CDR2 FQNNGV. CDR3 sequence reads: CASKPPGMKDNEQFF. In nucleotides, the CDR3 is TGTGCCAGCAAACCCCCAGGAATGAAGGACAATGAGCAGTTCTTC.